This TCR beta chain comes out of a study of long-term antiretroviral therapy in people with HIV. Researchers ran immunoSEQ v3.0 at survey level. Produced via immunoSEQ multiplex PCR; TCRdb's table is partial and in-frame only. This repertoire shows around 35,000 clones, approximately 96% found once; its top ten account for roughly 2.3%. Trimming removed 4 bases at V and 4 bases at J, with 7 bases between. The CDR3 length is 12 residues. In germline, CDR1 is SNHLY, CDR2 FYNNEI. The TCR comes from a man younger than 40 with HIV. The sample consisted of unsorted PBMCs, taken roughly 6.4 years after starting antiretroviral therapy. This chain joins TRBV2 and TRBJ2-5; D is possibly TRBD2 (5 bases). CDR3 nucleotides: TGTGCCAGCAGTGGAGAGGGAGAGACCCAGTACTTC. Its protein product is CASSGEGETQYF. Full variable domain (outside the CDR3, taken from reference TRBV2 and TRBJ2-5): EPEVTQTPSHQVTQMGQEVILRCVPISNHLYFYWYRQILGQKVEFLVSFYNNEISEKSEIFDDQFSVERPDGSNFTLKIRSTKLEDSAMYFCASSGEGETQYFGPGTRLLVL.